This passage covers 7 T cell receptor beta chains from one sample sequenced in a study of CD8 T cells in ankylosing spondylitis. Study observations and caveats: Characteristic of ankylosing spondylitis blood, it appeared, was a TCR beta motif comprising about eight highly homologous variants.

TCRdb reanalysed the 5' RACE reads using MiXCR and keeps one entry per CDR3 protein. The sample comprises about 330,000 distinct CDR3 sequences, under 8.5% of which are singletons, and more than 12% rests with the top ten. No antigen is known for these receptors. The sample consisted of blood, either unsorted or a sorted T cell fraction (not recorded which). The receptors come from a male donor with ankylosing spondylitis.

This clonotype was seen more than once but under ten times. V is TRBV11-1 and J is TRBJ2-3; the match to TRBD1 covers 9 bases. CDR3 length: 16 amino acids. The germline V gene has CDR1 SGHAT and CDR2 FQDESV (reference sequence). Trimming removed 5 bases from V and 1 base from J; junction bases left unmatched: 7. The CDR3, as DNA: TGTGCCAGCAGCCCCCGGGACAGGGAGGGCACAGATACGCAGTATTTT. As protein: CASSPRDREGTDTQYF.

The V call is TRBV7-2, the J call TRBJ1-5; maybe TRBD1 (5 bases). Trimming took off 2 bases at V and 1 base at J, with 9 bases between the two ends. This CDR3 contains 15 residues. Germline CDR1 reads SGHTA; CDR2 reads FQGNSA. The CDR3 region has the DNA TGTGCCAGCAGCTTAACCGGGACGAGCAATCAGCCCCAGCATTTT. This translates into CASSLTGTSNQPQHF.

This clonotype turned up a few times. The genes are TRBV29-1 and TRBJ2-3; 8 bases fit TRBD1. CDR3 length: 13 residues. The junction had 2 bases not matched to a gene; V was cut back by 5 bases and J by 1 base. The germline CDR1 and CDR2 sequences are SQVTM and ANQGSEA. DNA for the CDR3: TGCAGCGTTAAGACAGGGGGCACAGATACGCAGTATTTT. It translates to CSVKTGGTDTQYF.

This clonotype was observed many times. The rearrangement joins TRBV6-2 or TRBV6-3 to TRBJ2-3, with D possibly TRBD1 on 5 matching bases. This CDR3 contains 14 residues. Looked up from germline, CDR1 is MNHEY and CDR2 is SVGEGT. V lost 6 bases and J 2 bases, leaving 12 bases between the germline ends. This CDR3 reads CASSLIRVTDTQYF. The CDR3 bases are TGTGCCAGCAGCCTTATCAGGGTCACAGATACGCAGTATTTT.

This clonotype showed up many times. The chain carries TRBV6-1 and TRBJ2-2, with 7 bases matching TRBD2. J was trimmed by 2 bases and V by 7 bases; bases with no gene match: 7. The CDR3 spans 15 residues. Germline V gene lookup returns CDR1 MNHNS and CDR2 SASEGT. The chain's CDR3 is CASTLGLPNTGELFF. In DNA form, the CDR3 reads TGTGCCAGCACCCTGGGACTACCTAACACCGGGGAGCTGTTTTTT.

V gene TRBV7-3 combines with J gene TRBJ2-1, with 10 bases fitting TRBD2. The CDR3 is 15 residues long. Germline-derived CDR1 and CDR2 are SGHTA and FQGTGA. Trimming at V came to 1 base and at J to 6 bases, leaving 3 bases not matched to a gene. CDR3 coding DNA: TGTGCCAGCAGCTTAAGAGCGGGAGGGGTCAATGAGCAGTTCTTC. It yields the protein CASSLRAGGVNEQFF. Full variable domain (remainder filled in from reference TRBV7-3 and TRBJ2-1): GAGVSQTPSNKVTEKGKYVELRCDPISGHTALYWYRQSLGQGPEFLIYFQGTGAADDSGLPNDRFFAVRPEGSVSTLKIQRTERGDSAVYLCASSLRAGGVNEQFFGPGTRLTVL.

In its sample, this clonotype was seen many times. The CDR3 protein is CASSDTVAKNIQYF. CDR3 bases: TGTGCCAGCAGTGACACCGTAGCCAAAAACATTCAGTACTTC. The chain is built from TRBV12-3 or TRBV12-4 and TRBJ2-4; D unclear. The CDR3 sequence is 14 residues long. With 5 bases removed from V and 0 bases from J, the gap between germline ends came to 8 bases.